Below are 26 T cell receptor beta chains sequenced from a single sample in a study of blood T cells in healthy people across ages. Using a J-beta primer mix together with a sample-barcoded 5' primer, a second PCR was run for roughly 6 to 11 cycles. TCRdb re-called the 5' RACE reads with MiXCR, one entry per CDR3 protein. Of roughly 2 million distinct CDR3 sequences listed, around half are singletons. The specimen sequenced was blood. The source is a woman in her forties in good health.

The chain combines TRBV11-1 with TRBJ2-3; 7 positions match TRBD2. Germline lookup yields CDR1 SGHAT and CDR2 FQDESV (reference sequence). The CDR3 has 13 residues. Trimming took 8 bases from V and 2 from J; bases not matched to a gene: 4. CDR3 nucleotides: TGTGCCAGCCGAGCGGGGCACACAGATACGCAGTATTTT. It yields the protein CASRAGHTDTQYF. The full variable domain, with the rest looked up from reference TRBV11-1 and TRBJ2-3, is EAEVAQSPRYKITEKSQAVAFWCDPISGHATLYWYRQILGQGPELLVQFQDESVVDDSQLPKDRFSAERLKGVDSTLKIQPAELGDSAMYLCASRAGHTDTQYFGPGTRLTVL.

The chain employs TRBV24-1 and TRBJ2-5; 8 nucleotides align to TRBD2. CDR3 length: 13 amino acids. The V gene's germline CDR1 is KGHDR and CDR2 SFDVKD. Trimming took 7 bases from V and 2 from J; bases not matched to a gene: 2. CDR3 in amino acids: CATRASGQETQYF. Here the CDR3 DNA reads TGTGCCACCAGGGCTAGCGGGCAAGAGACCCAGTACTTC.

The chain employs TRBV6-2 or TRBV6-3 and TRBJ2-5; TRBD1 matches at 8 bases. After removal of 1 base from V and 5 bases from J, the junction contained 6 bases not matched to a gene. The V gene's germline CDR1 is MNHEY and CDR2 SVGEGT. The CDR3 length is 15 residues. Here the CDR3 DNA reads TGTGCCAGCAGTTACTTGGACAGGGATGTTGAGACCCAGTACTTC. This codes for CASSYLDRDVETQYF.

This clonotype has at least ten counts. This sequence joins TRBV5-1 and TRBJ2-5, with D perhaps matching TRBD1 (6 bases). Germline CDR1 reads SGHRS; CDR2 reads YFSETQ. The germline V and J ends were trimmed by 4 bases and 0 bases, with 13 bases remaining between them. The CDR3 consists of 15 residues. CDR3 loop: CASSALQGDQETQYF. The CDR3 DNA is TGCGCCAGCAGCGCACTACAGGGAGACCAAGAGACCCAGTACTTC.

The CDR3 DNA reads as TGTGCCAGCCCCCAGGTTCTCAACACTGAAGCTTTCTTT. It specifies CASPQVLNTEAFF. The genes are TRBV28 and TRBJ1-1; D gene uncertain. The ends were cut back, 8 bases at V and 2 bases at J, with 12 bases in the middle. Germline V gene data show CDR1 as MDHEN and CDR2 as SYDVKM. This CDR3 is built from 13 residues.

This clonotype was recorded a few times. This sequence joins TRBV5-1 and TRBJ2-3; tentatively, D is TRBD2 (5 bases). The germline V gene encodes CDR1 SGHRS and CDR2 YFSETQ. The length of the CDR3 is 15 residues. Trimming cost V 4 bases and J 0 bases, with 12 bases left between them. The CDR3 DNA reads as TGCGCCAGCAGCCCGGAGGCTTATAGCACAGATACGCAGTATTTT. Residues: CASSPEAYSTDTQYF.

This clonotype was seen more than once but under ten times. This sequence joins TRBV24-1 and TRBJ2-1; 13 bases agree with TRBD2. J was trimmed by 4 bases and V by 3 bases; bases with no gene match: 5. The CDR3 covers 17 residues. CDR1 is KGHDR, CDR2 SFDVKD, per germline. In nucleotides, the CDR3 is TGTGCCACCAGTGATCCCGTGACTAGCGGGGGGTACAATGAGCAGTTCTTC. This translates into CATSDPVTSGGYNEQFF.

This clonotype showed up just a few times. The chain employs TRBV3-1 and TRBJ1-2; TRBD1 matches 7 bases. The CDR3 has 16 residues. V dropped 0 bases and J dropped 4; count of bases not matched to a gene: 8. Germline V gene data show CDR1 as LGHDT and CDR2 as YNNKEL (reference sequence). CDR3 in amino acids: CASSQDPRTGTYGYTF. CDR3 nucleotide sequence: TGTGCCAGCAGCCAAGACCCCCGGACAGGAACCTATGGCTACACCTTC.

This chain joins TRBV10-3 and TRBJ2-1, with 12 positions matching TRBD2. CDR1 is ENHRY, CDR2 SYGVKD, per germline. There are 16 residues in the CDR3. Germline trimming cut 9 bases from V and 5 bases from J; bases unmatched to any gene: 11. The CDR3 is CAIQLAGGQTNNEQFF. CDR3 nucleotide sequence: TGTGCCATACAACTAGCGGGGGGACAAACAAACAATGAGCAGTTCTTC.

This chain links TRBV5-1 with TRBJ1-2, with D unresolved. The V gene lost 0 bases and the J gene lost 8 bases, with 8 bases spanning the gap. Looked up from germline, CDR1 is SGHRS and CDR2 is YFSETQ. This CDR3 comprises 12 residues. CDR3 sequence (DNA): TGCGCCAGCAGCTTGGATCTGGGCGGCTACACCTTC. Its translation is CASSLDLGGYTF.

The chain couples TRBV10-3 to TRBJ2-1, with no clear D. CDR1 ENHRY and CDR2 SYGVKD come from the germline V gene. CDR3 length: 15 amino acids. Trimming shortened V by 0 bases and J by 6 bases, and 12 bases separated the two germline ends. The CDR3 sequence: CAISESNPAPNEQFF. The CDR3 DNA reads TGTGCCATCAGTGAGTCTAACCCGGCCCCCAATGAGCAGTTCTTC.

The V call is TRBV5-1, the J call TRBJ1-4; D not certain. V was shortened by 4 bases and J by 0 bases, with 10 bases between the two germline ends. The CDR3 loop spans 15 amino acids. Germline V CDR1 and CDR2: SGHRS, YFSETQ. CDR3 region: CASSPTRTTNEKLFF. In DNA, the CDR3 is TGCGCCAGCAGCCCCACACGGACAACTAATGAAAAACTGTTTTTT.

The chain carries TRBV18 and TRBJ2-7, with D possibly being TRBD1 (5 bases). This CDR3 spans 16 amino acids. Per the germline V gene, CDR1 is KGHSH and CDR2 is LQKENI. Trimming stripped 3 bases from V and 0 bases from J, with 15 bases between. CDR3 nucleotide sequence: TGTGCCAGCTCACCGGGGCCCCGGCGGAGCTCCTACGAGCAGTACTTC. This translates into CASSPGPRRSSYEQYF.

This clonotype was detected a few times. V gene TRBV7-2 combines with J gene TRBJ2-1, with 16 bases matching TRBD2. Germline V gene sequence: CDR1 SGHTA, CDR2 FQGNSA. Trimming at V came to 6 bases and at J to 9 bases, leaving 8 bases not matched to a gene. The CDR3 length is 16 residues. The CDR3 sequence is CASRPSGTSGGGEQFF. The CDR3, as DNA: TGTGCCAGCAGACCCTCCGGGACTAGCGGGGGGGGTGAGCAGTTCTTC.

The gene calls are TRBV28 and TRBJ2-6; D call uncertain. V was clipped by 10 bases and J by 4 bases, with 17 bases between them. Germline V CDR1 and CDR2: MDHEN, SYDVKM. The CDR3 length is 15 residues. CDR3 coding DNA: TGTGCCAACACCGACAATGGGGTAGGGGCCAACGTCCTGACTTTC. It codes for CANTDNGVGANVLTF.

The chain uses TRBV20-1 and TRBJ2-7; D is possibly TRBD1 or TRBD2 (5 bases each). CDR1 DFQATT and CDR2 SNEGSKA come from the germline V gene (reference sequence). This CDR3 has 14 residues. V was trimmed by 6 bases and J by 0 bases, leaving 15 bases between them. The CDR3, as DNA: TGCAGTGCGGACCCACGGGACGTCTCCTACGAGCAGTACTTC. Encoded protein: CSADPRDVSYEQYF.

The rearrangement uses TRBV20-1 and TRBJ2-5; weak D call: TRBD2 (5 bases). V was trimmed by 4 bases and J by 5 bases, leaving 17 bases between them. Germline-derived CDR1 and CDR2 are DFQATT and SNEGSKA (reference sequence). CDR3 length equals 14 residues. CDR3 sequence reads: CSAKSGVALETQYF. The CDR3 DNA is TGCAGTGCTAAGAGTGGGGTAGCGTTGGAGACCCAGTACTTC.

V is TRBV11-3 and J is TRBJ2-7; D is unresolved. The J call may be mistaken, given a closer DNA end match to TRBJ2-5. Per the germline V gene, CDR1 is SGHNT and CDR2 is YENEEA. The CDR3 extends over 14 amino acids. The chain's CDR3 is CASSSGGESETQYF. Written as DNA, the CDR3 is TGTGCCAGCAGCTCGGGTGGAGAGAGCGAGACCCAGTACTTC.

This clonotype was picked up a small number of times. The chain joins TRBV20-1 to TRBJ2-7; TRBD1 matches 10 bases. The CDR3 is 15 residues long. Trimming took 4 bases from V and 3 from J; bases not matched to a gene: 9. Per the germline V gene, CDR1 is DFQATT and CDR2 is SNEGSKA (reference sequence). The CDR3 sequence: CSATRPGQGIYEQYF. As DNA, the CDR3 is TGCAGTGCTACCCGACCGGGACAGGGGATCTACGAGCAGTACTTC.

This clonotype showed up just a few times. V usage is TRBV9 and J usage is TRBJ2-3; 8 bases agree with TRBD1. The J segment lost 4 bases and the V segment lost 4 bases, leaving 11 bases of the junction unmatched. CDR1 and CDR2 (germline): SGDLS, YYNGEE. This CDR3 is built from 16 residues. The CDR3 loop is CASSSQDRAAADTQYF. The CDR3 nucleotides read TGTGCCAGCAGCTCTCAGGACAGGGCCGCGGCAGATACGCAGTATTTT.

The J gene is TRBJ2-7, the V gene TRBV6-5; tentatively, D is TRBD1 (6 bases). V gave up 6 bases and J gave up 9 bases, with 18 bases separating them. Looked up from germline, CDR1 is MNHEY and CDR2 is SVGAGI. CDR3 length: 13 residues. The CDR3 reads CASSIVHRERQYF. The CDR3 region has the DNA TGTGCCAGCAGCATCGTCCACAGGGAAAGGCAGTACTTC.

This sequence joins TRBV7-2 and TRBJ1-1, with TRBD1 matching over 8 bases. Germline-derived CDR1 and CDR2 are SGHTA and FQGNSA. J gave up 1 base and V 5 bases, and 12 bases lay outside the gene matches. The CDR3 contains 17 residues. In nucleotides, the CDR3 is TGTGCCAGCAGCCTCGGGGGGACAGGAAGAAGGAACACTGAAGCTTTCTTT. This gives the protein CASSLGGTGRRNTEAFF. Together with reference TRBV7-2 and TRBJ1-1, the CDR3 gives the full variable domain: GAGVSQSPSNKVTEKGKDVELRCDPISGHTALYWYRQSLGQGLEFLIYFQGNSAPDKSGLPSDRFSAERTGGSVSTLTIQRTQQEDSAVYLCASSLGGTGRRNTEAFFGQGTRLTVV.

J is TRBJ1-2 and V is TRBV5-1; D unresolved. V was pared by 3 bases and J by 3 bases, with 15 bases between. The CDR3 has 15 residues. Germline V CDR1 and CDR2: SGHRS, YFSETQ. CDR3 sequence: CASSSGATIDYGYTF. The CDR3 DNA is TGCGCCAGCAGCTCAGGAGCGACCATTGACTATGGCTACACCTTC.

DNA for the CDR3: TGTGCCAGCAGTTTGTACAGTGGAAGCAACAATGAGCAGTTCTTC. Protein product: CASSLYSGSNNEQFF. The rearrangement uses TRBV27 and TRBJ2-1; no reliable D call. The CDR3 length is 15 residues. CDR1 and CDR2 (germline): MNHEY, SMNVEV (reference sequence). The V and J ends lost 3 bases and 5 bases respectively, with 14 bases between them.

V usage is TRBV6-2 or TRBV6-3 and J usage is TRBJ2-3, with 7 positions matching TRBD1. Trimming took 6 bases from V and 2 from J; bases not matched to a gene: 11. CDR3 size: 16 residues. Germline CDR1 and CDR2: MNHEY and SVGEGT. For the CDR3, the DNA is TGTGCCAGCAGCTCTAGGGGGCCATTCACCACAGATACGCAGTATTTT. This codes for CASSSRGPFTTDTQYF.

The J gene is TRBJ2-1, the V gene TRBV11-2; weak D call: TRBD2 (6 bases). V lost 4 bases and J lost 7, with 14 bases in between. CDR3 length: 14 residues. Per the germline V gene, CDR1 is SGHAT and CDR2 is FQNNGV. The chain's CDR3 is CASSSRPGVNEQFF. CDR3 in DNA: TGTGCCAGCAGCTCTAGGCCGGGGGTTAATGAGCAGTTCTTC. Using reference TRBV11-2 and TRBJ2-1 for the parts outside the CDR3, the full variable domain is EAGVAQSPRYKIIEKRQSVAFWCNPISGHATLYWYQQILGQGPKLLIQFQNNGVVDDSQLPKDRFSAERLKGVDSTLKIQPAKLEDSAVYLCASSSRPGVNEQFFGPGTRLTVL.